The next 21 T cell receptor beta chains were all read from a single sample in a study of cytomegalovirus exposure and HLA in healthy donors. The study ran its PCR with 60 Vbeta and 13 Jbeta primers. The data were produced by immunoSEQ multiplex PCR, yet TCRdb's version contains in-frame clones alone and is incomplete. The data contain 80,000 or so clones, about 76% of them singletons. The material sequenced was PBMCs. These receptors were collected from a male donor in good health and CMV-seropositive.

CDR3 coding DNA: TGTGCCAGCAGTTTAGCGTGGGGCATTAGCAATCAGCCCCAGCATTTT. Translation: CASSLAWGISNQPQHF. V is TRBV27 and J is TRBJ1-5; weak D call: TRBD1 (5 bases). V shed 2 bases and J shed 0 bases, with 11 bases lying between them. The CDR3 sequence is 16 residues long. Germline CDR1 is MNHEY and CDR2 is SMNVEV (reference sequence).

This clone was seen once. This chain connects TRBV5-1 to TRBJ1-3; no reliable D call. Trimming left V 4 bases short and J 0 bases short, with 8 bases between. There are 14 residues in the CDR3. The V gene's germline CDR1 is SGHRS and CDR2 YFSETQ. CDR3 nucleotides: TGCGCCAGCAGCCCCGGGATCTCTGGAAACACCATATATTTT. It encodes CASSPGISGNTIYF.

This clone occurred once. One end of the junction varies from germline; a read error may be responsible. This chain links TRBV7-9 with TRBJ2-3; D might be TRBD1 (5 bases). Per the germline V gene, CDR1 is SEHNR and CDR2 is FQNEAQ (reference sequence). This CDR3 has 14 residues. CDR3 DNA sequence: TGTTCCAGCAGCTTGCAGGGTAGCACAGATACGCAGTATTTT. This sequence encodes CSSSLQGSTDTQYF.

There are a few counts of this clone. J is TRBJ2-1 and V is TRBV7-9, with 9 bases that match TRBD2. This CDR3 spans 17 amino acids. J gave up 1 base and V 9 bases, and 13 bases lay outside the gene matches. Germline values: CDR1 SEHNR, CDR2 FQNEAQ (reference sequence). CDR3 loop: CASTSLAGSESYNEQFF. The DNA for the CDR3 is TGTGCCAGTACCTCACTAGCGGGTTCCGAATCCTACAATGAGCAGTTCTTC.

The chain's CDR3 is CASSPDRTNEKLFF. The CDR3 bases are TGTGCCAGCAGCCCCGACAGAACTAATGAAAAACTGTTTTTT. V and J are TRBV4-2 and TRBJ1-4; D perhaps matches TRBD1 (5 bases). V lost 4 bases, J lost 1 base, and 7 bases lay in between. The germline CDR1 and CDR2 sequences are LGHNA and YNFKEQ. The CDR3 has 14 residues.

This sequence joins TRBV19 and TRBJ2-3; D is uncertain. Trimming took off 2 bases at V and 4 bases at J, with 7 bases between the two ends. Germline V gene sequence: CDR1 LNHDA, CDR2 SQIVND (reference sequence). The CDR3 runs 13 residues. The CDR3: CASSIQSPDTQYF. The CDR3 DNA sequence: TGTGCCAGTAGTATACAGTCCCCAGATACGCAGTATTTT.

The genes are TRBV5-1 and TRBJ2-1, with 10 bases fitting TRBD2. Germline CDR1 reads SGHRS; CDR2 reads YFSETQ. V trimming: 1 base; J trimming: 4 bases; junction bases outside the gene matches: 2. The CDR3 is made up of 15 amino acids. The CDR3 loop reads CASSLLAGGYNEQFF. As DNA, the CDR3 is TGCGCCAGCAGCTTGTTAGCGGGGGGATACAATGAGCAGTTCTTC.

The chain carries TRBV5-1 and TRBJ2-1; 11 nucleotides line up with TRBD1. The V segment lost 3 bases and the J segment 7 bases; nucleotides outside the gene matches: 6. Germline lookup yields CDR1 SGHRS and CDR2 YFSETQ. The CDR3 covers 15 residues. CDR3 sequence reads: CASSSGTGGWNEQFF. The CDR3 bases are TGCGCCAGCAGCTCCGGGACAGGGGGTTGGAATGAGCAGTTCTTC.

This rearrangement joins TRBV6-1 to TRBJ1-2; D gene ambiguous. Per the germline V gene, CDR1 is MNHNS and CDR2 is SASEGT. V was trimmed by 7 bases and J by 7 bases, leaving 19 bases between them. This CDR3 is 14 amino acids long. The CDR3 sequence is CASKGTAGGGGYTF. CDR3 sequence (DNA): TGTGCCAGCAAGGGTACAGCGGGAGGCGGTGGCTACACCTTC.

V and J are TRBV6-1 and TRBJ2-1, with 7 bases matching TRBD1. Germline CDR1 MNHNS, CDR2 SASEGT. J was trimmed by 0 bases and V by 2 bases; bases with no gene match: 13. This CDR3 is built from 19 residues. This CDR3 is CASSERQGGVRSSYNEQFF. The CDR3 bases are TGTGCCAGCAGTGAACGACAAGGGGGCGTACGCAGCTCCTACAATGAGCAGTTCTTC.

The chain joins TRBV9 to TRBJ2-5; 7 bases agree with TRBD1. CDR1 and CDR2 from the germline V gene are SGDLS and YYNGEE. V gave up 2 bases and J gave up 0 bases; unmatched junction bases: 4. The CDR3 runs to 15 residues. The CDR3 sequence is CASSVGQDYQETQYF. The CDR3 region has the DNA TGTGCCAGCAGCGTCGGACAGGATTACCAAGAGACCCAGTACTTC. Based on the CDR3 plus reference TRBV9 and TRBJ2-5, the full variable domain is DSGVTQTPKHLITATGQRVTLRCSPRSGDLSVYWYQQSLDQGLQFLIQYYNGEERAKGNILERFSAQQFPDLHSELNLSSLELGDSALYFCASSVGQDYQETQYFGPGTRLLVL.

This chain joins TRBV7-9 and TRBJ2-3; D gene ambiguous. The V gene's germline CDR1 is SEHNR and CDR2 FQNEAQ (reference sequence). The CDR3 is made up of 14 amino acids. V was trimmed by 0 bases and J by 1 base, leaving 5 bases between them. CDR3 DNA: TGTGCCAGCAGCTTAGCTTCAGGCACAGATACGCAGTATTTT. It codes for CASSLASGTDTQYF. Combining the CDR3 with reference TRBV7-9 and TRBJ2-3 gives the whole variable domain DTGVSQNPRHKITKRGQNVTFRCDPISEHNRLYWYRQTLGQGPEFLTYFQNEAQLEKSRLLSDRFSAERPKGSFSTLEIQRTEQGDSAMYLCASSLASGTDTQYFGPGTRLTVL.

V gene TRBV5-1 combines with J gene TRBJ1-1, with 9 bases lining up with TRBD1. The germline gives CDR1 SGHRS, CDR2 YFSETQ. The CDR3 is 17 amino acids. V dropped 4 bases and J dropped 1; count of bases not matched to a gene: 11. The CDR3 is CASSPFLDRGGNTEAFF. DNA for the CDR3: TGCGCCAGCAGCCCATTCCTGGACAGGGGAGGGAACACTGAAGCTTTCTTT.

V is TRBV7-3 and J is TRBJ2-3; D is unresolved. V lost 1 base and J 0 bases, leaving 5 bases between the germline ends. From germline, CDR1 is SGHTA and CDR2 FQGTGA. The CDR3 is made up of 14 amino acids. The CDR3 protein is CASSLNPSTDTQYF. CDR3 bases: TGTGCCAGCAGCTTAAATCCTAGCACAGATACGCAGTATTTT.

The rearrangement links TRBV7-8 to TRBJ2-3; 11 bases are a match to TRBD1. The V gene end was trimmed by 3 bases and the J gene end by 5 bases; junction bases not matched to a gene: 10. The CDR3 length is 17 residues. The germline V gene has CDR1 SGHVS and CDR2 FQNEAQ. CDR3 sequence: CASSLVPPGQGEDTQYF. The CDR3 bases are TGTGCCAGCAGCTTGGTACCTCCGGGACAGGGGGAAGATACGCAGTATTTT. The full variable domain, completed using reference TRBV7-8 and TRBJ2-3, is GAGVSQSPRYKVAKRGQDVALRCDPISGHVSLFWYQQALGQGPEFLTYFQNEAQLDKSGLPSDRFFAERPEGSVSTLKIQRTQQEDSAVYLCASSLVPPGQGEDTQYFGPGTRLTVL.

The chain employs TRBV5-6 and TRBJ1-4; no clear D gene. The CDR3 spans 14 residues. Trimming stripped 1 base from V and 7 bases from J, with 11 bases between. From germline, CDR1 is SGHDT and CDR2 YYEEEE. CDR3 in amino acids: CASSLRGVGEKLFF. The CDR3 nucleotides read TGTGCCAGCAGCTTGCGGGGAGTTGGTGAAAAACTGTTTTTT.

The rearrangement uses TRBV9 and TRBJ1-1; D is perhaps TRBD1 (5 bases). Trimming took 1 base from V and 7 from J, leaving 14 bases between them. Per the germline V gene, CDR1 is SGDLS and CDR2 is YYNGEE. The CDR3 consists of 14 residues. DNA for the CDR3: TGTGCCAGCAGCGTAAAGGGGTACGCCGATGAAGCTTTCTTT. It encodes CASSVKGYADEAFF.

This clone was detected a few times. The chain recombines TRBV27 with TRBJ1-6, with D possibly TRBD1 on 6 matching bases. CDR3 length: 14 residues. Germline CDR1 reads MNHEY; CDR2 reads SMNVEV (reference sequence). V was trimmed by 5 bases and J by 6 bases, leaving 11 bases between them. Written as DNA, the CDR3 is TGTGCCAGCAGTCCCCAGGGGTCTAATTCACCCCTCCACTTT. Residues: CASSPQGSNSPLHF.

V is TRBV7-6 and J is TRBJ2-2; D is perhaps TRBD2 (6 bases). The CDR3 runs 17 residues. CDR1 and CDR2 (germline): SGHVS, FNYEAQ. Trimming removed 3 bases from V and 0 bases from J, with 14 bases in between. CDR3 nucleotide sequence: TGTGCCAGCAGCTTGGGCAGGGACTTGGCGAACACCGGGGAGCTGTTTTTT. Its protein is CASSLGRDLANTGELFF.

The chain uses TRBV11-1 and TRBJ2-5, with D possibly being TRBD2 (6 bases). Trimming pared 4 bases from V and 1 base from J, leaving 7 bases between. Germline CDR1 reads SGHAT; CDR2 reads FQDESV (reference sequence). The CDR3 loop spans 13 amino acids. CDR3 coding DNA: TGTGCCAGCAGCTCGCGGGGCCAAGAGACCCAGTACTTC. It codes for CASSSRGQETQYF.

The rearrangement uses TRBV5-4 and TRBJ1-3, with 7 bases lining up with TRBD1. The CDR3 spans 14 residues. CDR1 SGHNT and CDR2 YYREEE come from the germline V gene (reference sequence). V gave up 4 bases and J gave up 4 bases; unmatched junction bases: 5. The CDR3 nucleotides are TGTGCCAGCAGCGGGGGACAGCTAGGAAACACCATATATTTT. Translating it yields CASSGGQLGNTIYF.